This is a list of T cell receptor beta chains from one sample in a study of blood T cell repertoires in COVID-19. Clones were read by immunoSEQ multiplex PCR, and TCRdb kept only the in-frame ones, dropping some. The sample has roughly 180,000 clones; 75% to 80% are singletons. Sequences were obtained from peripheral blood. These receptors were obtained from a woman between 50 and 59 years old with active or convalescent COVID-19. Both conserved end residues are part of each CDR3. Fields, in order: J gene, V gene, D gene, clone size, CDR3 protein. A D gene is named only where the DNA matches it firmly. Some rows mark clone size as missing; the rest say once, few, many or name a class of expanded clone.

J gene: TRBJ2-1
V gene: TRBV2
D gene: TRBD1
clone size: -
CDR3 protein: CASSDVTGGYNEQFF

J gene: TRBJ1-1
V gene: TRBV30
D gene: -
clone size: -
CDR3 protein: CAWRKKEGRNTEAFF

J gene: TRBJ1-6
V gene: TRBV18
D gene: TRBD1
clone size: -
CDR3 protein: CASSGTENNSPLHF

J gene: TRBJ2-1
V gene: TRBV11-3
D gene: TRBD2
clone size: -
CDR3 protein: CASSWGTSGVNEQFF

J gene: TRBJ2-7
V gene: TRBV30
D gene: TRBD1
clone size: -
CDR3 protein: CAWGDSLSYEQYF

J gene: TRBJ2-5
V gene: TRBV11-3
D gene: -
clone size: -
CDR3 protein: CASSLNQDQETQYF

J gene: TRBJ1-1
V gene: TRBV7-2
D gene: TRBD1
clone size: few
CDR3 protein: CASRRTGQGFGDTEAFF

J gene: TRBJ1-1
V gene: TRBV30
D gene: -
clone size: -
CDR3 protein: CAWSVARTVGSKSEAFF

J gene: TRBJ2-1
V gene: TRBV7-3
D gene: TRBD1
clone size: -
CDR3 protein: CASSLNPGTGAYNEQFF

J gene: TRBJ1-3
V gene: TRBV19
D gene: -
clone size: -
CDR3 protein: CASSIRQANTIYF

J gene: TRBJ1-2
V gene: TRBV30
D gene: -
clone size: -
CDR3 protein: CAWRGSGWNYGYTF

J gene: TRBJ1-1
V gene: TRBV19
D gene: -
clone size: -
CDR3 protein: CASSMAGGGMNTEAFF

J gene: TRBJ1-1
V gene: TRBV28
D gene: -
clone size: -
CDR3 protein: CASMRFLGNTEAFF

J gene: TRBJ1-3
V gene: TRBV5-1
D gene: TRBD1
clone size: -
CDR3 protein: CASQGGGSSSGNTIYF

J gene: TRBJ1-1
V gene: TRBV19
D gene: TRBD1
clone size: -
CDR3 protein: CASPPGGTGGLGKNTEAFF

J gene: TRBJ1-2
V gene: TRBV6-5
D gene: TRBD1
clone size: -
CDR3 protein: CASSHRDRRNYGYTF

J gene: TRBJ1-2
V gene: TRBV19
D gene: TRBD1
clone size: few
CDR3 protein: CASSPTGTNYGYTF

J gene: TRBJ1-2
V gene: TRBV20-1
D gene: TRBD1
clone size: -
CDR3 protein: CSASEGATPNYGYTF

J gene: TRBJ1-2
V gene: TRBV29-1
D gene: -
clone size: -
CDR3 protein: CSVYQASNYGYTF

J gene: TRBJ1-1
V gene: TRBV28
D gene: -
clone size: -
CDR3 protein: CASSYGHRNTEAFF

J gene: TRBJ2-7
V gene: TRBV4-2
D gene: -
clone size: few
CDR3 protein: CASSQQDTYEQYF

J gene: TRBJ1-1
V gene: TRBV7-3
D gene: TRBD1
clone size: -
CDR3 protein: CASSLTTGTEAFF

J gene: TRBJ1-6
V gene: TRBV7-2
D gene: -
clone size: -
CDR3 protein: CASSLVHGGAPLHF

J gene: TRBJ2-7
V gene: TRBV28
D gene: -
clone size: -
CDR3 protein: CASSLTSSYEQYF

J gene: TRBJ2-3
V gene: TRBV30
D gene: TRBD1
clone size: -
CDR3 protein: CAWSLRQGSTDTQYF

J gene: TRBJ2-7
V gene: TRBV7-2
D gene: -
clone size: -
CDR3 protein: CASSWGRSTYEQYF

J gene: TRBJ2-2
V gene: TRBV12-3/TRBV12-4
D gene: -
clone size: -
CDR3 protein: CASSFNGAGELFF

J gene: TRBJ1-1
V gene: TRBV9
D gene: -
clone size: -
CDR3 protein: CASSVSLNTEAFF

J gene: TRBJ2-5
V gene: TRBV12-3/TRBV12-4
D gene: -
clone size: -
CDR3 protein: CASSSSGQETQYF

J gene: TRBJ2-2
V gene: TRBV5-4
D gene: TRBD2
clone size: -
CDR3 protein: CASSLVLSGGNIGELFF

J gene: TRBJ2-7
V gene: TRBV5-8
D gene: TRBD1
clone size: once
CDR3 protein: CASSHALVGQAYEQYF

J gene: TRBJ1-2
V gene: TRBV24-1
D gene: -
clone size: -
CDR3 protein: CATSDGANYGYTF

J gene: TRBJ1-2
V gene: TRBV20-1
D gene: TRBD1
clone size: -
CDR3 protein: CSASVGQQYGYTF

J gene: TRBJ1-1
V gene: TRBV7-2
D gene: TRBD1
clone size: few
CDR3 protein: CASSLAAAGGTAAFF

J gene: TRBJ1-1
V gene: TRBV18
D gene: -
clone size: -
CDR3 protein: CASSPSERNTEAFF

J gene: TRBJ1-1
V gene: TRBV6-5
D gene: -
clone size: once
CDR3 protein: CASSYSAERNTEAFF

J gene: TRBJ1-1
V gene: TRBV6-1
D gene: -
clone size: -
CDR3 protein: CATQGGGADTEAFF

J gene: TRBJ2-4
V gene: TRBV5-6
D gene: -
clone size: few
CDR3 protein: CASSFYTGEDIQYF

J gene: TRBJ1-1
V gene: TRBV30
D gene: -
clone size: -
CDR3 protein: CAWGLGGAQGEAFF

J gene: TRBJ2-3
V gene: TRBV7-2
D gene: TRBD2
clone size: -
CDR3 protein: CASSITSGRIPDTQYF

J gene: TRBJ1-1
V gene: TRBV30
D gene: -
clone size: -
CDR3 protein: CAWSPWRNTEAFF

J gene: TRBJ2-5
V gene: TRBV3-1/TRBV3-2
D gene: TRBD2
clone size: -
CDR3 protein: CASSPAGGQETQYF

J gene: TRBJ2-3
V gene: TRBV5-6
D gene: TRBD1
clone size: -
CDR3 protein: CASSPRRQGMTDTQYF

J gene: TRBJ1-6
V gene: TRBV7-2
D gene: -
clone size: -
CDR3 protein: CASSLNGPGNSPLHF

J gene: TRBJ2-5
V gene: TRBV7-6
D gene: -
clone size: -
CDR3 protein: CASSLAPRGMKGPITQETQYF

J gene: TRBJ2-3
V gene: TRBV15
D gene: TRBD2
clone size: -
CDR3 protein: CATRGLGLAGVTDTQYF